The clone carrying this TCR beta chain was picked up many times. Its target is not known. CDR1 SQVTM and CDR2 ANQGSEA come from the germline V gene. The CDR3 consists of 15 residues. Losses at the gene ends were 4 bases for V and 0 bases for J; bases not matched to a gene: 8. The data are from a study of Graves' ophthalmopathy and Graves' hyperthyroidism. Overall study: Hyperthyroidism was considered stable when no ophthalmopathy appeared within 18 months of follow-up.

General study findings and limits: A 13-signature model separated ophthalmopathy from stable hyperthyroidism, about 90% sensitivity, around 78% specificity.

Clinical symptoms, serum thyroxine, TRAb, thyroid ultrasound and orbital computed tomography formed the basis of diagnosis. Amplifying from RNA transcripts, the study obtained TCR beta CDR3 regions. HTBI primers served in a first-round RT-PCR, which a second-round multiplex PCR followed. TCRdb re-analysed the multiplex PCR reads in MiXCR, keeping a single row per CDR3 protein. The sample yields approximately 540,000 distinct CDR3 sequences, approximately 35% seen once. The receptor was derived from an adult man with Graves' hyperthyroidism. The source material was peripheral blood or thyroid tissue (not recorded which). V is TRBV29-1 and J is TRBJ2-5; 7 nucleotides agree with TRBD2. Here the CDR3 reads CSVGGGGSYQETQYF. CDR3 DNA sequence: TGCAGCGTTGGGGGCGGGGGATCCTACCAAGAGACCCAGTACTTC.